This entry lists 27 T cell receptor beta chains sequenced from one sample in a study of T-cell memory formation after mild COVID-19. TCRdb reanalysed the 5' RACE reads using MiXCR and keeps one entry per CDR3 protein. The sample has 35,000 to 50,000 distinct CDR3 sequences, approximately 9.7% seen once. The sequencing sample was made of PBMCs or a T cell subset sorted from them (not recorded which). Receptors originate from an adult woman who had mild COVID-19 (a few samples of this study predate the infection). Cell type and time point are not known.

This chain links TRBV7-8 with TRBJ2-2, with D perhaps TRBD1 (6 bases). V lost 2 bases and J 6 bases, leaving 16 bases between the germline ends. CDR1 and CDR2 from the germline V gene are SGHVS and FQNEAQ. This CDR3 spans 16 amino acids. Written as DNA, the CDR3 is TGTGCCAGCAGCTTAAAGGAAGGGGGAGTGGCCGGGGAGCTGTTTTTT. It translates to CASSLKEGGVAGELFF.

This clonotype has just a few counts. The chain employs TRBV7-9 and TRBJ1-5; D gene unclear. CDR1 and CDR2 from the germline V gene are SEHNR and FQNEAQ (reference sequence). CDR3 length equals 16 residues. The V end lost 4 bases, the J end lost 6 bases, and 19 bases lay between the germline ends. CDR3: CASSSDYGPEGQPQHF. For the CDR3, the DNA is TGTGCCAGCAGCTCCGATTACGGGCCCGAGGGTCAGCCCCAGCATTTT.

This clonotype was seen only a few times. The rearrangement uses TRBV12-3 or TRBV12-4 and TRBJ2-1; D is undetermined. The CDR3 has 13 amino acids. Deletions cut 5 bases from V and 8 bases from J, with 13 bases between. This CDR3 is CASSPHAGHEQFF. CDR3 nucleotides: TGTGCCAGCAGTCCACACGCCGGGCATGAGCAGTTCTTC.

This clonotype was seen at least ten times. This rearrangement joins TRBV15 to TRBJ2-3; D tentatively reads TRBD1 or TRBD2 (6 bases each). Germline CDR1 reads LNHNV; CDR2 reads YYDKDF (reference sequence). V gave up 0 bases and J gave up 5 bases, with 9 bases separating them. The CDR3 has 14 residues. The CDR3 reads CATSREGGIDTQYF. CDR3 bases: TGTGCCACCAGCAGAGAAGGGGGGATAGATACGCAGTATTTT.

This sequence joins TRBV6-2 or TRBV6-3 and TRBJ1-5; TRBD1 agrees at 10 bases. V lost 6 bases and J lost 4; bases outside the gene matches: 3. The CDR3 runs 14 residues. The germline CDR1 and CDR2 sequences are MNHEY and SVGEGT. The CDR3 region is CASSRTGGNQPQHF. CDR3 nucleotides: TGTGCCAGCAGCCGGACAGGGGGGAATCAGCCCCAGCATTTT.

This clonotype has just a few counts. This chain uses TRBV12-3 or TRBV12-4 with TRBJ1-1; D not resolved. There are 13 residues in the CDR3. The V gene lost 1 base and the J gene lost 1 base, with 4 bases spanning the gap. In DNA form, the CDR3 reads TGTGCCAGCAGTTTAGGGCCGAACACTGAAGCTTTCTTT. Translating it yields CASSLGPNTEAFF.

In this sample, this clonotype turned up a few times. The chain carries TRBV5-1 and TRBJ1-1; D unclear. CDR3 size: 13 residues. The V gene lost 4 bases and the J gene lost 4 bases, with 11 bases spanning the gap. The germline V gene has CDR1 SGHRS and CDR2 YFSETQ. The CDR3 sequence is CASSPGPGTEAFF. In nucleotides, the CDR3 is TGCGCCAGCAGCCCCGGGCCGGGCACTGAAGCTTTCTTT.

Only a few counts were recorded for this clonotype. This chain connects TRBV11-3 to TRBJ2-7; the D is unclear. Trimming cost V 3 bases and J 0 bases, with 9 bases left between them. The CDR3 has 14 amino acids. Germline V CDR1 and CDR2: SGHNT, YENEEA. The CDR3: CASSFRRNSYEQYF. Written as DNA, the CDR3 is TGTGCCAGCAGCTTTCGGCGGAACTCCTACGAGCAGTACTTC. Based on the CDR3 plus reference TRBV11-3 and TRBJ2-7, the full variable domain is EAGVVQSPRYKIIEKKQPVAFWCNPISGHNTLYWYLQNLGQGPELLIRYENEEAVDDSQLPKDRFSAERLKGVDSTLKIQPAELGDSAVYLCASSFRRNSYEQYFGPGTRLTVT.

In this sample, this clonotype turned up many times. This chain links TRBV13 with TRBJ2-2; 7 nucleotides align to TRBD1. The CDR3 runs 14 residues. V lost 4 bases to trimming and J lost 4 bases; unmatched junction nucleotides: 3. Per the germline V gene, CDR1 is PRHDT and CDR2 is FYEKMQ (reference sequence). This CDR3 is CASSSTGSTGELFF. The CDR3 DNA reads TGTGCCAGCAGCTCGACAGGGAGCACCGGGGAGCTGTTTTTT.

The CDR3 DNA reads as TGCAGTGCTCGCGGCCGGGACCAGGTTTACCGTACGCAGTATTTT. This encodes CSARGRDQVYRTQYF. J is TRBJ2-3 and V is TRBV20-1; D may correspond to TRBD1 or TRBD2 (5 bases each). Germline values: CDR1 DFQATT, CDR2 SNEGSKA (reference sequence). Between the trimmed V and J ends, which lost 5 bases and 8 bases, there was a span of 23 bases. The CDR3 totals 15 residues.

This clonotype rates as medium-sized (0.01 to 0.1%). The chain employs TRBV4-2 and TRBJ2-7; 10 bases agree with TRBD1. The ends lost 2 bases at V and 7 bases at J; junction bases unmatched: 11. The CDR3 has 16 amino acids. CDR1 and CDR2 (germline): LGHNA, YNFKEQ. CDR3 protein: CASSQKEGTGAHEQYF. In DNA, the CDR3 is TGTGCCAGCAGCCAAAAGGAAGGGACAGGGGCGCATGAGCAGTACTTC.

This clonotype has a handful of counts. The chain uses TRBV27 and TRBJ2-2, with 10 bases fitting TRBD1. CDR3 length equals 14 residues. Germline CDR1 and CDR2: MNHEY and SMNVEV (reference sequence). Unmatched junction bases numbered 5, after V lost 6 bases and J lost 7 bases. DNA for the CDR3: TGTGCCAGCAGAGACAGGGGGCTTGGCGGGGAGCTGTTTTTT. This codes for CASRDRGLGGELFF.

The sample holds one count of this clonotype. The chain carries TRBV30 and TRBJ2-7; either TRBD1 or TRBD2 may supply D (5 bases each). CDR1 and CDR2 from the germline V gene are GTSNPN and SVGIG (reference sequence). V was cut by 2 bases and J by 8 bases, with 22 bases left in between. The CDR3 has 15 residues. Here the CDR3 DNA reads TGTGCCTGGAGTTCCCCCGGGACCGACACCGATCAGCAGTACTTC. Protein sequence: CAWSSPGTDTDQQYF.

This clonotype is termed medium-sized (0.01 to 0.1%). The V and J genes are TRBV24-1 and TRBJ1-4; TRBD1 is a possible D gene (6 bases). Germline V gene data show CDR1 as KGHDR and CDR2 as SFDVKD. The V end was cut by 2 bases, the J end by 5 bases, with 26 bases between. The CDR3 runs 20 residues. The CDR3 spells CATSDSRGGAGAGSNEKLFF. DNA of the CDR3: TGTGCCACCAGTGATTCGCGCGGCGGTGCAGGGGCGGGATCGAATGAAAAACTGTTTTTT.

In its sample, this clonotype was seen a few times. The genes are TRBV7-2 and TRBJ2-7; D not resolved. The germline V gene has CDR1 SGHTA and CDR2 FQGNSA. Between the trimmed V and J ends, which lost 5 bases and 3 bases, there was a span of 5 bases. This CDR3 is 11 amino acids long. In DNA form, the CDR3 reads TGTGCCAGCAGCGTCTACTACGAGCAGTACTTC. Its translation is CASSVYYEQYF.

The sample holds a few counts of this clonotype. The chain employs TRBV3-1 and TRBJ2-3; D perhaps matches TRBD2 (5 bases). CDR1 LGHDT and CDR2 YNNKEL come from the germline V gene (reference sequence). Trimming stripped 4 bases from V and 1 base from J, with 15 bases between. CDR3 size: 16 residues. The CDR3 DNA sequence: TGTGCCAGCAGCCCTCTTTTACTAGTTGGCACAGATACGCAGTATTTT. It codes for CASSPLLLVGTDTQYF.

This clonotype was picked up many times. V gene TRBV20-1 combines with J gene TRBJ2-7; 14 bases map to TRBD2. CDR1 and CDR2 (germline): DFQATT, SNEGSKA (reference sequence). V shed 5 bases, J shed 4 bases, and the junction held 4 bases outside the gene matches. The CDR3 is 14 residues long. The CDR3 DNA is TGCAGTGCTGGGACTAGCGGGAGTCGGTACGAGCAGTACTTC. Residues: CSAGTSGSRYEQYF.

The chain recombines TRBV15 with TRBJ1-4; TRBD1 matches at 10 bases. The CDR3 spans 15 residues. V dropped 4 bases and J dropped 7; count of bases not matched to a gene: 6. Germline-derived CDR1 and CDR2 are LNHNV and YYDKDF (reference sequence). The CDR3 loop is CATSTDRGLGEKLFF. The CDR3, as DNA: TGTGCCACCAGCACTGACAGGGGGCTTGGTGAAAAACTGTTTTTT.

This CDR3 is CASSFPVSTEAFF. The DNA for the CDR3 is TGTGCCAGCAGCTTTCCGGTTAGCACTGAAGCTTTCTTT. The rearrangement uses TRBV7-9 and TRBJ1-1; D is undetermined. Trimming pared 3 bases from V and 4 bases from J, leaving 9 bases between. The CDR3 contains 13 residues. In germline, CDR1 is SEHNR, CDR2 FQNEAQ (reference sequence).

The V and J genes are TRBV5-4 and TRBJ2-7, with TRBD2 matching over 7 bases. Germline V lookup: CDR1 SGHNT, CDR2 YYREEE (reference sequence). This CDR3 has 14 amino acids. Unmatched junction bases numbered 5, after V lost 0 bases and J lost 5 bases. CDR3 DNA sequence: TGTGCCAGCAGCTTGGAGGCTAGCGGTAACGAGCAGTACTTC. Protein sequence: CASSLEASGNEQYF.

The chain recombines TRBV12-3 or TRBV12-4 with TRBJ2-7, with TRBD2 matching over 9 bases. This CDR3 contains 14 residues. V lost 2 bases to trimming and J lost 4 bases; unmatched junction nucleotides: 3. In DNA form, the CDR3 reads TGTGCCAGCAGTTTAAGGACTAGCGAGTACGAGCAGTACTTC. As protein: CASSLRTSEYEQYF.

This clonotype was counted between two and nine times. V usage is TRBV5-8 and J usage is TRBJ1-5; no firm D call. Germline V lookup: CDR1 SGHTS, CDR2 YDEGEE. V gave up 0 bases and J gave up 6 bases, with 10 bases separating them. This CDR3 comprises 14 residues. The chain's CDR3 is CASSLGSLGQPQHF. As DNA, the CDR3 is TGTGCCAGCAGCTTGGGGAGTTTAGGTCAGCCCCAGCATTTT.

This clonotype was seen many times. CDR3 sequence: CSARVRGALYNEQFF. The DNA of the CDR3 is TGCAGTGCTAGAGTGCGGGGGGCATTATACAATGAGCAGTTCTTC. This chain links TRBV20-1 with TRBJ2-1; TRBD2 aligns across 8 bases. J lost 4 bases, V lost 1 base, and 6 bases had no gene match. Germline loops: CDR1 DFQATT, CDR2 SNEGSKA (reference sequence). The CDR3 contains 15 residues.

This chain links TRBV6-6 with TRBJ1-3; 12 nucleotides agree with TRBD1. This CDR3 has 16 residues. The germline CDR1 and CDR2 sequences are MNHNY and SVGAGI (reference sequence). V shed 4 bases, J shed 5 bases, and the junction held 6 bases outside the gene matches. CDR3 loop: CASSSRDRGRRNTIYF. The CDR3 region has the DNA TGTGCCAGCAGTTCCCGGGACAGGGGGCGCAGAAACACCATATATTTT.

The chain has TRBV11-2 and TRBJ2-3; TRBD1 matches at 7 bases. V shed 5 bases, J shed 1 base, and the junction held 15 bases outside the gene matches. The germline V gene encodes CDR1 SGHAT and CDR2 FQNNGV. The CDR3 has 18 amino acids. The CDR3 sequence is CASSPHRGFRAGTDTQYF. Written as DNA, the CDR3 is TGTGCCAGCAGCCCCCACAGGGGATTTAGGGCGGGCACAGATACGCAGTATTTT.

In this sample, this clonotype turned up many times. V usage is TRBV19 and J usage is TRBJ2-2; 10 bases are a match to TRBD1. Germline-derived CDR1 and CDR2 are LNHDA and SQIVND (reference sequence). This CDR3 is built from 14 residues. V dropped 10 bases and J dropped 6; count of bases not matched to a gene: 8. The CDR3 is CATRGTGVAGELFF. CDR3 DNA: TGTGCCACTCGTGGGACAGGGGTCGCCGGGGAGCTGTTTTTT.

This clonotype was counted many times. This rearrangement joins TRBV12-3 or TRBV12-4 to TRBJ2-1, with 7 bases matching TRBD1. Trimming took 7 bases from V and 3 from J; bases not matched to a gene: 9. The CDR3 totals 15 residues. The CDR3 DNA reads TGTGCCAGCACCCGGCCGGGACAGATCTACAATGAGCAGTTCTTC. Its protein is CASTRPGQIYNEQFF.